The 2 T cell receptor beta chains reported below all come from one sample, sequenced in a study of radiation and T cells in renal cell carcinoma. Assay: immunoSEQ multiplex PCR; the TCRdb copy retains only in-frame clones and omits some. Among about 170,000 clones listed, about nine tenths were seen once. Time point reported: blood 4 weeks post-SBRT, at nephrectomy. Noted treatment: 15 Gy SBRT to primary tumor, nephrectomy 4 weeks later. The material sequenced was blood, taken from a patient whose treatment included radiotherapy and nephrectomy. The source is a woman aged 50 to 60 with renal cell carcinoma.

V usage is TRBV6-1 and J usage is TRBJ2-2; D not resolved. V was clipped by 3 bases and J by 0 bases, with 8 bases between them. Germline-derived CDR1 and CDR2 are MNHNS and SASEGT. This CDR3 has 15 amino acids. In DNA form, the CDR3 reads TGTGCCAGCAGTGACGGGCTCGCGAACACCGGGGAGCTGTTTTTT. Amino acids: CASSDGLANTGELFF.

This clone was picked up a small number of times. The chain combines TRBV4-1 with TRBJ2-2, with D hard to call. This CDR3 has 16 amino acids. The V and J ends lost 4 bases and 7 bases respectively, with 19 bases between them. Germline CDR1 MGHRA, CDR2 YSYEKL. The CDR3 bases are TGCGCCAGCAGCCGTCTCATCGCAGGTCTCGGCGGGGAGCTGTTTTTT. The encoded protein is CASSRLIAGLGGELFF.